This T cell receptor (beta chain) stems from a study of cytomegalovirus exposure and HLA in healthy donors. The PCR had 60 Vbeta and 13 Jbeta primers. Measured with immunoSEQ multiplex PCR; TCRdb has only the in-frame clones, and not every one. The repertoire holds some 150,000 clones, with more than 60% as singletons. With regard to this clone: Its antigen is unknown.

The CDR3 is made up of 16 amino acids. Germline V gene data show CDR1 as SGHDT and CDR2 as YYEEEE. The junction had 9 bases not matched to a gene; V was cut back by 4 bases and J by 5 bases. Findings and caveats of the study: Fewer N-insertions than the roughly 670-donor mean were reportedly shown by an Asian-associated ancestry cluster in a later analysis.

This clonotype originated in a man aged 35-49 years in good health and CMV-seronegative. V usage is TRBV5-6 and J usage is TRBJ1-6, with TRBD1 matching over 7 bases. Sequenced input: PBMCs. CDR3 sequence reads: CASSPIRQGDNSPLHF. The CDR3 region has the DNA TGTGCCAGCAGCCCGATCCGCCAGGGGGATAATTCACCCCTCCACTTT.